These T cell receptor beta chains were read from a single sample in a study of shared clonotypes between healthy human individuals. The assay was immunoSEQ multiplex PCR, and TCRdb's table has in-frame clones only and misses some. The sample has about 1.9 million clones, just under 95% seen once. The sequencing input was naive CD8+ T cells from PBMCs. The source is a man aged 18 to 29 in good health. Some clones in this sample may be carry-over from other donors' samples. CDR3s leave out the opening cysteine and the closing phenylalanine or tryptophan.

v_call: TRBV5-8
j_call: TRBJ1-1
cdr3_aa: ASSRRVRNTEAF

v_call: TRBV27
j_call: TRBJ2-2
cdr3_aa: ASRWSSGSNTGELF

v_call: TRBV5-5
j_call: TRBJ1-2
cdr3_aa: ASSSREGSYGYT

v_call: TRBV28
j_call: TRBJ2-7
cdr3_aa: ASSVGHPGYEQY

v_call: TRBV19
j_call: TRBJ1-1
cdr3_aa: ASSIGQNTEAF

v_call: TRBV6-4
j_call: TRBJ2-7
cdr3_aa: ASSPSGGNYEQY

v_call: TRBV27
j_call: TRBJ2-3
cdr3_aa: ASADITRPDTQY

v_call: TRBV11-2
j_call: TRBJ2-7
cdr3_aa: ASSRRGFAEQY

v_call: TRBV7-2
j_call: TRBJ2-6
cdr3_aa: ASSLLAGTTSGANVLT

v_call: TRBV6-1
j_call: TRBJ1-1
cdr3_aa: ASSGDRNTEAF

v_call: TRBV18
j_call: TRBJ2-3
cdr3_aa: ASSPTRGDTQY

v_call: TRBV10-3
j_call: TRBJ2-5
cdr3_aa: AISRPGGQETQY

v_call: TRBV7-3
j_call: TRBJ2-1
cdr3_aa: ASSLIVAGEQF

v_call: TRBV4-1
j_call: TRBJ2-1
cdr3_aa: ASGWVRAGEQF

v_call: TRBV28
j_call: TRBJ2-1
cdr3_aa: ASSYGQGGYNEQF

v_call: TRBV27
j_call: TRBJ1-1
cdr3_aa: ASTRLGGNTEAF

v_call: TRBV4-1
j_call: TRBJ1-5
cdr3_aa: ASSPAGPRRYNQPQH

v_call: TRBV11-2
j_call: TRBJ2-5
cdr3_aa: ASSLRGLMQETQY

v_call: TRBV7-2
j_call: TRBJ2-7
cdr3_aa: ASSLDGGRLYEQY

v_call: TRBV5-6
j_call: TRBJ2-7
cdr3_aa: ASSLGTSVYEQY

v_call: TRBV7-2
j_call: TRBJ2-7
cdr3_aa: ASSPRGGRESLEQY

v_call: TRBV4-1
j_call: TRBJ1-4
cdr3_aa: ASSQERAGREKLF

v_call: TRBV7-9
j_call: TRBJ2-4
cdr3_aa: ASSSSRVGENIQY

v_call: TRBV29-1
j_call: TRBJ2-7
cdr3_aa: SGTEAYEQY

v_call: TRBV15
j_call: TRBJ2-3
cdr3_aa: AVMEAGVTDTQY

v_call: TRBV28
j_call: TRBJ2-7
cdr3_aa: ARNLGPGDAQQY

v_call: TRBV27
j_call: TRBJ2-5
cdr3_aa: ASSSRTSVETQY

v_call: TRBV11-2
j_call: -
cdr3_aa: ASSGGQFSEQY

v_call: TRBV9
j_call: TRBJ2-3
cdr3_aa: ASNTRQGGSDTQY

v_call: TRBV7-6
j_call: TRBJ2-1
cdr3_aa: ASSFTSGSPNEQF

v_call: TRBV7-8
j_call: TRBJ2-5
cdr3_aa: ASSTGLAGGRQETQY

v_call: TRBV10-1
j_call: TRBJ2-2
cdr3_aa: ASSDTPPRTANTGELF